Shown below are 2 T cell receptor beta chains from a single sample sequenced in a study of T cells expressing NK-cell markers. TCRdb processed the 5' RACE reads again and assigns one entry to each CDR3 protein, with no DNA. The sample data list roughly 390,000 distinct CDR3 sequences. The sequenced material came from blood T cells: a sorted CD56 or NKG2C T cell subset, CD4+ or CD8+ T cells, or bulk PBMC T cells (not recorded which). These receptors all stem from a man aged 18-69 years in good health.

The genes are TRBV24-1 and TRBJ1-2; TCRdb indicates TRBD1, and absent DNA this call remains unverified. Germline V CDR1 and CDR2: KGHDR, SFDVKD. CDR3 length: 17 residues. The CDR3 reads CATSDSIPRQGTYGYTF.

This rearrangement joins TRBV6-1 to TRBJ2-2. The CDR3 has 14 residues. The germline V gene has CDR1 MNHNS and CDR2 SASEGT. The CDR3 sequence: CASSETANTGELFF.